These 15 T cell receptor beta chains came from one sample sequenced in a study of a mutant IDH1 vaccine in newly diagnosed glioma (dated by TCRdb to the early 2020s). Sample time point, as interpreted from the label and publication: baseline, week 1 (first vaccination visit). The treatment or condition label of this sample denotes: pre-vaccination baseline after standard-of-care therapy. Library preparation used the immunoSEQ multiplex PCR assay. Here the immuneACCESS table is served through TCRdb, limited to in-frame sequences with V and J called. Missing clones are a known gap in these copies; in checked studies unresolved V genes cover under half, and the rest lacks a known reason. Here the sample has roughly 86,000 clones; about four fifths occur a single time. The ten largest clones represent 7% to 9% of the sample. Sequencing was performed on PBMCs, taken from a glioma patient treated with radiotherapy, temozolomide or both. The receptors derive from a man in his forties with glioma.

In this sample, this clone turned up once. The CDR3 is CASTFFNEQFF. The CDR3 DNA reads TGTGCCAGTACCTTTTTCAATGAGCAGTTCTTC. The chain has TRBV19 and TRBJ2-1; D unclear. The CDR3 has 11 amino acids. V was clipped by 7 bases and J by 6 bases, with 7 bases between them. From germline, CDR1 is LNHDA and CDR2 SQIVND (reference sequence).

This clone was seen once. The V call is TRBV7-8, the J call TRBJ2-5, with 15 bases fitting TRBD2. Germline CDR1 SGHVS, CDR2 FQNEAQ. V gave up 1 base and J gave up 3 bases; unmatched junction bases: 9. This CDR3 region has 19 residues. In DNA form, the CDR3 reads TGTGCCAGCAGCTTAGGACCGGGGACTAGCGGGGGGTTGGAAGAGACCCAGTACTTC. This codes for CASSLGPGTSGGLEETQYF.

V gene TRBV4-3 combines with J gene TRBJ2-2; maybe TRBD1 (5 bases). V lost 1 base and J lost 2, with 8 bases in between. Germline lookup yields CDR1 LGHNA and CDR2 YSLEER. CDR3 length: 15 amino acids. The CDR3 nucleotides read TGCGCCAGCAGCCAAGGGGGCCTCAACACCGGGGAGCTGTTTTTT. Translating gives CASSQGGLNTGELFF.

V usage is TRBV30 and J usage is TRBJ2-3, with 12 bases matching TRBD2. V gave up 5 bases and J gave up 2 bases; unmatched junction bases: 5. CDR3 length: 15 amino acids. The V gene's germline CDR1 is GTSNPN and CDR2 SVGIG (reference sequence). CDR3 amino acids: CAWALAGGVTDTQYF. In DNA form, the CDR3 reads TGTGCCTGGGCTCTAGCGGGGGGGGTCACAGATACGCAGTATTTT.

This clone occurred once. The CDR3 spells CATSRGPPGVYASTEAFF. The DNA for the CDR3 is TGTGCCACCAGCAGAGGCCCCCCGGGAGTCTATGCGTCCACTGAAGCTTTCTTT. The chain combines TRBV15 with TRBJ1-1; D not certain. The germline V gene has CDR1 LNHNV and CDR2 YYDKDF (reference sequence). CDR3 length equals 18 residues. The V end was cut by 1 base, the J end by 4 bases, with 22 bases between.

The chain combines TRBV27 with TRBJ2-7; 7 bases agree with TRBD1. Germline CDR1 MNHEY, CDR2 SMNVEV (reference sequence). The V and J ends lost 9 bases and 4 bases, in that order; junction bases with no gene match: 15. The CDR3 extends over 15 amino acids. The CDR3, as DNA: TGTGCCAGTCTTGGCCTGGGACAGATAGCTTACGAGCAGTACTTC. As protein: CASLGLGQIAYEQYF.

This sequence joins TRBV27 and TRBJ1-4; D may be TRBD1 (5 bases). CDR1 and CDR2 (germline): MNHEY, SMNVEV (reference sequence). The length of the CDR3 is 14 residues. V lost 3 bases, J lost 3 bases, and 8 bases lay in between. CDR3 loop: CASSFQGPNEKLFF. The CDR3 bases are TGTGCCAGCAGTTTCCAGGGCCCTAATGAAAAACTGTTTTTT.

This clone was seen more than once but under ten times. This chain links TRBV6-6 with TRBJ2-1; D is perhaps TRBD1 (5 bases). V was shortened by 1 base and J by 7 bases, with 11 bases between the two germline ends. Germline V gene data show CDR1 as MNHNY and CDR2 as SVGAGI (reference sequence). The length of the CDR3 is 14 residues. CDR3 bases: TGTGCCAGCAGTTACTTAGGGGTGAGGAATGAGCAGTTCTTC. Its translation is CASSYLGVRNEQFF.

The V gene is TRBV19, the J gene TRBJ1-1, with 8 bases lining up with TRBD1. This CDR3 contains 14 residues. The germline V gene has CDR1 LNHDA and CDR2 SQIVND (reference sequence). The J segment lost 5 bases and the V segment lost 5 bases, leaving 7 bases of the junction unmatched. The CDR3 DNA reads as TGTGCCAGTAGTCTCGGGACAGGAAGGACTGAAGCTTTCTTT. Translation: CASSLGTGRTEAFF.

The chain links TRBV4-3 to TRBJ2-1; D perhaps matches TRBD1 (6 bases). Germline V CDR1 and CDR2: LGHNA, YSLEER. This CDR3 is built from 12 residues. The V end lost 4 bases, the J end lost 7 bases, and 8 bases lay between the germline ends. CDR3 in DNA: TGCGCCAGCAGCCGCAGGGGAAATGAGCAGTTCTTC. Protein: CASSRRGNEQFF.

The chain employs TRBV7-2 and TRBJ1-2, with D hard to call. Germline CDR1 reads SGHTA; CDR2 reads FQGNSA. This CDR3 contains 14 residues. Trimming cost V 2 bases and J 7 bases, with 14 bases left between them. The CDR3 loop reads CASSLLAGPGGYTF. The CDR3 DNA reads TGTGCCAGCAGCTTATTGGCGGGTCCCGGTGGCTACACCTTC. Combining the CDR3 with reference TRBV7-2 and TRBJ1-2 gives the whole variable domain GAGVSQSPSNKVTEKGKDVELRCDPISGHTALYWYRQSLGQGLEFLIYFQGNSAPDKSGLPSDRFSAERTGGSVSTLTIQRTQQEDSAVYLCASSLLAGPGGYTFGSGTRLTVV.

The V and J genes are TRBV5-8 and TRBJ2-7; D not certain. CDR3 length equals 13 residues. Germline V gives CDR1 SGHTS, CDR2 YDEGEE. The germline V and J ends were trimmed by 2 bases and 1 base, with 7 bases remaining between them. The CDR3 coding sequence is TGTGCCAGCAGCTTCAGTTTTTCCTACGAGCAGTACTTC. Amino acid sequence: CASSFSFSYEQYF.

The CDR3 DNA is TGTGCCTGGAGTGGGGTCTTCGGGGCCAACGTCCTGACTTTC. Translated, it gives CAWSGVFGANVLTF. The chain employs TRBV30 and TRBJ2-6; D remains ambiguous. The CDR3 is 14 residues long. Germline CDR1 reads GTSNPN; CDR2 reads SVGIG (reference sequence). Trimming left V 1 base short and J 4 bases short, with 8 bases between.

This chain uses TRBV28 with TRBJ1-1, with 10 positions matching TRBD1. This CDR3 is built from 15 residues. Germline values: CDR1 MDHEN, CDR2 SYDVKM. With 5 bases clipped from V and 2 bases from J, the junction kept 5 bases outside the gene matches. CDR3 coding DNA: TGTGCCAGCAGTCCCCGGACAGGGGGAAACACTGAAGCTTTCTTT. Translating it yields CASSPRTGGNTEAFF.

The chain uses TRBV4-2 and TRBJ2-7, with a possible D match to TRBD1 (6 bases). The CDR3 consists of 13 residues. Germline-derived CDR1 and CDR2 are LGHNA and YNFKEQ. V dropped 5 bases and J dropped 4 bases, with 12 bases sitting between them. CDR3 DNA: TGTGCCAGCAGCGACGCTCAGGGGTACGAGCAGTACTTC. It codes for CASSDAQGYEQYF.